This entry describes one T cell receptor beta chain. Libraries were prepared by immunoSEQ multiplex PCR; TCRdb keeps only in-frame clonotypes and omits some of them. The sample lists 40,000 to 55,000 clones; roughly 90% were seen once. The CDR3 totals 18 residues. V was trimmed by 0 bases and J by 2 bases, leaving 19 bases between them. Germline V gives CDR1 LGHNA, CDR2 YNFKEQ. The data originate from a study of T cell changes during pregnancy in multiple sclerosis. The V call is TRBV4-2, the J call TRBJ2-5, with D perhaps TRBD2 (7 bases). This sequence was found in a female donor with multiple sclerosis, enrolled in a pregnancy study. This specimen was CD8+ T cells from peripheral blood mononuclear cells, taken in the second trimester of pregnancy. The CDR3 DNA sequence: TGTGCCAGCAGCCAAGATGACCGCGGGCGGGGGCCACAAGAGACCCAGTACTTC. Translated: CASSQDDRGRGPQETQYF.